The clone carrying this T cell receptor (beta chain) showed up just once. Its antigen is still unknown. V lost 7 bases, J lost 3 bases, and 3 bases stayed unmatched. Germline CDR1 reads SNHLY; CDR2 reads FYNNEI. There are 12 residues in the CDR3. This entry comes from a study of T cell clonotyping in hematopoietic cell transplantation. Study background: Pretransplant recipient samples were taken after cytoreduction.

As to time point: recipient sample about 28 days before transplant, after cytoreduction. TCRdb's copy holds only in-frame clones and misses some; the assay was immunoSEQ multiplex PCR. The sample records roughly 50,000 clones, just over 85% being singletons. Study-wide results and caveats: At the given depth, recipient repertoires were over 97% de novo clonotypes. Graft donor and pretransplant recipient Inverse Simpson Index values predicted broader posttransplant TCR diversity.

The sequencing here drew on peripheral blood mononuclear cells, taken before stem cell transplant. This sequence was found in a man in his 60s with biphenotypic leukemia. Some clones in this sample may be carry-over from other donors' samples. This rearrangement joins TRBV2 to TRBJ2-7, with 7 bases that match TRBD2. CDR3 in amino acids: CASTGGYYEQYF. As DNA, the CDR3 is TGTGCCAGCACGGGGGGATACTACGAGCAGTACTTC. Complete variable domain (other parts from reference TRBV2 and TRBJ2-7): EPEVTQTPSHQVTQMGQEVILRCVPISNHLYFYWYRQILGQKVEFLVSFYNNEISEKSEIFDDQFSVERPDGSNFTLKIRSTKLEDSAMYFCASTGGYYEQYFGPGTRLTVT.